This section outlines one TCR beta chain sequence together with its context. What antigen it recognizes has not been identified. No qualities accompany the bases; no much larger clone lies one base away. The sample belongs to a study of OX40 agonist ivuxolimab in advanced cancers. Some background on the complete study: Ivuxolimab was an agonistic, fully human IgG2 monoclonal antibody directed against OX40 (CD134), a costimulatory receptor. Intravenous ivuxolimab was administered to patients every 2 weeks at six dose levels: 0.01, 0.1, 0.3, 1.5, 3 and 10 mg/kg. Of the roughly 52 dose-escalation patients, hepatocellular carcinoma was present in roughly 19, melanoma in around 15, renal cell carcinoma in 9 and head and neck cancer in 9. A male proportion of roughly 80% and a mean age of approximately 62 years, ranging from about 23 to 79, were recorded for the dose-escalation cohort. Prior anti-PD-1, anti-PD-L1 or anti-CTLA-4 therapy was permitted, and less than 45% of dose-escalation patients had received checkpoint inhibitors. Partial responses occurred in three dose-escalation patients: two with cutaneous melanoma and one with hepatocellular carcinoma. The point of sequencing TCRbeta in the periphery was to test whether ivuxolimab changed TCR sequence diversity and drove clonal T-cell expansion. The paper describes the monotherapy dose-escalation part (N of about 50 patients) of the phase I trial of ivuxolimab. What the work shows at the level of the full study, not this receptor alone: Clonal expansion of both CD4+ and CD8+ blood T cells was observed from baseline to week 6 at doses 0.1 to 3.0 mg/kg. The antigen specificity of the peripheral T cells that underwent clonal expansion was not determined. Low levels of normalized T-cell clonal expansion were also seen in some nonresponding patients. On average, CD8+ T cells showed more expanded clones than CD4+ T cells after ivuxolimab. In partial responders in the 0.1-3.0 mg/kg groups, normalized peripheral clonal expansion was found to be among the lowest, especially among CD8+ T cells.

For sequencing of the TCRbeta CDR3 region, genomic DNA was extracted from the sorted cells. The immunoSEQ Assay was used for sequencing of TCRbeta CDR3 regions. TCRdb limited this immuneACCESS table to in-frame rearrangements with V and J called. A share of clones is missing; checked studies link under half to unresolved V genes, and the rest is unexplained. The sample contains roughly 18,000 clones, approximately 72% of them found a single time. The top ten clonotypes cover 20% to 25% of the sample. The trial excluded patients who had a history of autoimmune disease or were on systemic immunosuppression. In every dose cohort, peripheral blood was drawn for TCR sequencing at baseline, cycle 4 day 1, and cycle 7 day 1. The samples were taken from a phase I, first-in-human, multicenter, open-label dose-escalation trial of ivuxolimab. Adults with locally advanced or metastatic head and neck squamous cell, hepatocellular, melanoma or renal cell carcinoma were enrolled in the trial. Before TCR sequencing, CD4+ and CD8+ T cells were separately sorted from peripheral blood.

Sample: CD4+ or CD8+ T cells sorted from blood, taken in a trial of the OX40 agonist ivuxolimab. This receptor was taken from an adult with an advanced solid tumor such as melanoma, head and neck, liver or kidney cancer.

This receptor carries the CDR3 CASSFYRATYEQYF. In nucleotide form, the sequence is TGTGCCAGCAGCTTTTACAGGGCCACCTACGAGCAGTACTTC. The rearrangement joined TRBV7-8 to TRBJ2-7; tentative D gene TRBD1, with 6 bases matching. The V end loses 3 bases and the J end loses 2 bases, and a stretch of 11 bases separates them. From the cysteine through the phenylalanine, the CDR3 covers 14 amino acids. The CDR3 DNA has 42 bases and is translated from base 1. The germline V gene yields SGHVS for CDR1 and FQNEAQ for CDR2. The CDR3, completed at both ends by the reference TRBV7-8 and TRBJ2-7 genes, gives the full variable domain GAGVSQSPRYKVAKRGQDVALRCDPISGHVSLFWYQQALGQGPEFLTYFQNEAQLDKSGLPSDRFFAERPEGSVSTLKIQRTQQEDSAVYLCASSFYRATYEQYFGPGTRLTVT.